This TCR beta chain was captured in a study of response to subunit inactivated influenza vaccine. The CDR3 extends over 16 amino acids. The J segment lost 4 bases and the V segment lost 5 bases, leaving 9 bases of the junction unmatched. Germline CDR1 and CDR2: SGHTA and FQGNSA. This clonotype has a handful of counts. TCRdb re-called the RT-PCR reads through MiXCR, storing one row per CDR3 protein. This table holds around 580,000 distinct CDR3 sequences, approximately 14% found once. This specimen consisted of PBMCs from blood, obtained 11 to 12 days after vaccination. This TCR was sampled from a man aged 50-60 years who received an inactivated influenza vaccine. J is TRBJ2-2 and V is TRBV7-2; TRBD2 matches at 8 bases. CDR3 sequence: CASSLTSGRGTGELFF. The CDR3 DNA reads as TGTGCCAGCAGCCTAACTAGCGGTCGGGGCACCGGGGAGCTGTTTTTT.